This entry lists 10 T cell receptor beta chains sequenced from one sample in a study of vaccination and CD4 T cells after COVID-19. As to treatment: roughly 10-day PBMC culture with coronavirus spike peptide pools or control peptides (ViraFEST assay). The Oncomine TCR Beta short-read assay sequenced DNA from cultured CD4+ T cells. TCRdb recomputed calls from the PCR reads with MiXCR, one row per CDR3 protein. This sample yields around 26,000 distinct CDR3 sequences, of which around 50% are seen a single time; 25% to 30% belongs to the top ten. These receptors have no known antigen. The sample was CD4+ T cells from blood, cultured in vitro, taken before SARS-CoV-2 vaccination. The receptors were gathered from a human donor who received a COVID-19 vaccine.

This chain links TRBV10-1 with TRBJ2-2, with 8 bases aligning to TRBD2. CDR1 is WNHNN and CDR2 is SYGVQD in the germline V gene (reference sequence). The CDR3 runs 14 residues. V was pared by 4 bases and J by 3 bases, with 1 base of the junction left unmatched. CDR3 amino acids: CASSAGGDTGELFF. The CDR3 DNA reads TGCGCCAGCAGTGCGGGAGGGGACACCGGGGAGCTGTTTTTT.

The genes are TRBV5-1 and TRBJ1-1, with D unclear. Germline V gene lookup returns CDR1 SGHRS and CDR2 YFSETQ. The CDR3 runs 13 residues. V lost 4 bases and J 1 base, leaving 8 bases between the germline ends. The DNA for the CDR3 is TGCGCCAGCAGCATCCAGGAGAACACTGAAGCTTTCTTT. This translates into CASSIQENTEAFF.

The chain combines TRBV29-1 with TRBJ2-3; 9 bases are shared with TRBD2. CDR1 SQVTM and CDR2 ANQGSEA come from the germline V gene. The CDR3 is made up of 18 amino acids. Trimming took 2 bases from V and 5 from J; bases not matched to a gene: 17. This CDR3 is CSVERGTRGGLVLDTQYF. In DNA form, the CDR3 reads TGCAGCGTTGAAAGAGGGACGCGGGGGGGACTCGTTTTAGATACGCAGTATTTT.

J is TRBJ1-2 and V is TRBV12-5; the match to TRBD1 covers 7 bases. J lost 10 bases, V lost 8 bases, and 16 bases had no gene match. This CDR3 is built from 14 residues. Germline V gives CDR1 LGHNT, CDR2 FRNRAP. The DNA for the CDR3 is TGTGCTAGTACACCGGGGACAGTGGCTTCTGACTACACCTTC. Translating gives CASTPGTVASDYTF. The full variable domain, rest sourced from reference TRBV12-5 and TRBJ1-2, is DARVTQTPRHKVTEMGQEVTMRCQPILGHNTVFWYRQTMMQGLELLAYFRNRAPLDDSGMPKDRFSAEMPDATLATLKIQPSEPRDSAVYFCASTPGTVASDYTFGSGTRLTVV.

The CDR3 protein is CASSLGGMSNQPQHF. The CDR3 DNA reads as TGTGCCAGCAGCTTAGGCGGCATGAGCAATCAGCCCCAGCATTTT. V usage is TRBV7-9 and J usage is TRBJ1-5; D gene unclear. V was pared by 1 base and J by 1 base, with 8 bases between. The CDR3 has 15 amino acids. Looked up from germline, CDR1 is SEHNR and CDR2 is FQNEAQ (reference sequence).

The table lists this clonotype with a few counts. V usage is TRBV20-1 and J usage is TRBJ2-3; 9 nucleotides line up with TRBD2. With 3 bases clipped from V and 6 bases from J, the junction kept 19 bases outside the gene matches. Germline-derived CDR1 and CDR2 are DFQATT and SNEGSKA (reference sequence). There are 18 residues in the CDR3. The CDR3 DNA is TGCAGTGCTAGTCCCCCGGGCGGGGGGGCCAAGGGCGACGATACGCAGTATTTT. It codes for CSASPPGGGAKGDDTQYF.

The J gene is TRBJ2-3, the V gene TRBV19; D gene unclear. The ends were cut back, 3 bases at V and 9 bases at J, with 16 bases in the middle. The CDR3 covers 14 residues. CDR1 and CDR2 from the germline V gene are LNHDA and SQIVND (reference sequence). The CDR3 nucleotides are TGTGCCAGTAGTATTTCTCCTGCAGGCGGAACGCAGTATTTT. Residues: CASSISPAGGTQYF. Variable domain in full (rest from reference TRBV19 and TRBJ2-3): DGGITQSPKYLFRKEGQNVTLSCEQNLNHDAMYWYRQDPGQGLRLIYYSQIVNDFQKGDIAEGYSVSREKKESFPLTVTSAQKNPTAFYLCASSISPAGGTQYFGPGTRLTVL.

The chain links TRBV2 to TRBJ2-7; 12 nucleotides align to TRBD2. The V segment lost 11 bases and the J segment 2 bases; nucleotides outside the gene matches: 4. The CDR3 length is 13 residues. The germline V gene encodes CDR1 SNHLY and CDR2 FYNNEI. In DNA, the CDR3 is TGTGCCTGCCGGACTAGCGGGGCCTACGAGCAGTACTTC. This codes for CACRTSGAYEQYF. Supplemented by reference TRBV2 and TRBJ2-7, the full variable domain reads EPEVTQTPSHQVTQMGQEVILRCVPISNHLYFYWYRQILGQKVEFLVSFYNNEISEKSEIFDDQFSVERPDGSNFTLKIRSTKLEDSAMYFCACRTSGAYEQYFGPGTRLTVT.

A few counts support this clonotype. The chain couples TRBV21-1 to TRBJ1-5; the table names TRBD1, a call not compared with the DNA. TRBV21-1 is deemed a pseudogene. This CDR3 has 16 residues. The CDR3 loop reads CASSKVPRDSNQPQHF. In nucleotides, the CDR3 is TGTGCCAGCAGCAAAGTCCCCAGGGATAGCAATCAGCCCCAGCATTTT.

This chain joins TRBV9 and TRBJ2-7; tentative D call: TRBD1 (6 bases). V was pared by 0 bases and J by 5 bases, with 9 bases between. This CDR3 comprises 13 residues. Germline V lookup: CDR1 SGDLS, CDR2 YYNGEE. The CDR3 DNA follows: TGTGCCAGCAGCGTAGCCGGGACAAACGAGCAGTACTTC. It specifies CASSVAGTNEQYF.